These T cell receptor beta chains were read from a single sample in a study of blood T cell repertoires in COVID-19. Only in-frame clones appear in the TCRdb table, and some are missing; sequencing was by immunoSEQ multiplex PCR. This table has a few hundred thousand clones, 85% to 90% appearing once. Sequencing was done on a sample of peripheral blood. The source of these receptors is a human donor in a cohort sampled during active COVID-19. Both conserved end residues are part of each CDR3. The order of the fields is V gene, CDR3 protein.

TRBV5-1	CASSGSQGAETQYF
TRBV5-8	CASSFGLVSYNEQFF
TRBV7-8	CASSRTGVNTEAFF
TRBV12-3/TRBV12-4	CASSLNEQETQYF
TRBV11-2	CASSLSRQGGYEQYF
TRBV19	CASSMSARDPQHF
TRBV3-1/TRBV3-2	CASSQERGKNYNEQFF
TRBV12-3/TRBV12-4	CASSFAGSYGYTF
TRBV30	CAWRKFRQDSNVLSGVEQYF
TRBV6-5	CASSPQEFGAFF
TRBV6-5	CASSSSSANTEAFF
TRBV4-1	CASSQESTSGGMNEQFF
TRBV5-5	CASRRQGNTEAFF
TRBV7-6	CASSSPTSGSNEQFF
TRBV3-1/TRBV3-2	CASSQGTGGRGTEAFF
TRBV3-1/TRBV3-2	CASSPFGTGELFF
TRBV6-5	CASRTSRGEKLFF
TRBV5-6	CASSSTGVNTEAFF
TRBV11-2	CASSQWTSWNEQFF
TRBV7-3	CASSLEQGPYNEQFF
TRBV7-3	CASRQGRATGELFF
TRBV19	CASSMDRVSTEQFF
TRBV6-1	CASSEDGTGPYEQYF
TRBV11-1	CASSLDPAGGPDTQYF